Sequencing of this TCR beta chain was carried out in a study of T cell responses to AZD1222 COVID-19 vaccine. The wider study: Analysis merged second doses at about 4 or about 12 weeks. Findings and limits, study-wide: The donor cohort was predominantly white British with a female majority, and clonal diversity may have been underestimated. Only after the peak T cell response were repertoires sampled. Among vaccine-associated CD4 TCRs, coverage spanned spike, with dominance at 160-218 and 743-854.

Repertoires were generated with immunoSEQ multiplex PCR, while TCRdb's copy carries only in-frame clones and drops some. This sample carries about 130,000 clones, approximately 83% of them seen once, and the ten largest clones take about 8%. This clone came up once. Its antigen remains unknown. The sample was peripheral blood, taken on day 0 of AZD1222 vaccination. The sequence derives from an adult in good health.

The CDR3 reads CASSMELADTQYF. DNA for the CDR3: TGTGCCAGCAGCATGGAGCTCGCAGATACGCAGTATTTT. The chain combines TRBV7-2 with TRBJ2-3; D gene unclear. Per the germline V gene, CDR1 is SGHTA and CDR2 is FQGNSA. V dropped 5 bases and J dropped 4 bases, with 10 bases sitting between them. The CDR3 runs to 13 residues.